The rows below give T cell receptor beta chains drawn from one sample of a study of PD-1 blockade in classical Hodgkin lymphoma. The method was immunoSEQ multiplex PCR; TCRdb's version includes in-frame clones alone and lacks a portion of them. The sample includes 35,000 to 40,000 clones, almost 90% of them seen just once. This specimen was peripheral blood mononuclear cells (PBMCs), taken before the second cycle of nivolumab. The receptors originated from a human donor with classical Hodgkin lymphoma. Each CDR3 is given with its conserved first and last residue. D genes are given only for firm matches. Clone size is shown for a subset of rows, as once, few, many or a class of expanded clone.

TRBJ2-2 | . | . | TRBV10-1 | TGCGCCAGCAGACAGGTCGCGAACACCGGGGAGCTGTTTTTT | CASRQVANTGELFF
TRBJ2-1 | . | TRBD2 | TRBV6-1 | TGTGCCAGCAGTGAGGGGGCGGGAGGAATGGATGAGCAGTTCTTC | CASSEGAGGMDEQFF
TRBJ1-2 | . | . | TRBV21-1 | TGTGCCAGCAGCAAAGAGCGATTGGGAGGGGCCCTCTATGGCTACACCTTC | CASSKERLGGALYGYTF
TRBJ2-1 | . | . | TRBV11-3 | TGTGCCAGCAGCTTTTTACGAGCGGGTTACAATGAGCAGTTCTTC | CASSFLRAGYNEQFF
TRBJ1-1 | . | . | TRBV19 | TGTGCCAGTAGTATCGGTAGTTCGAACACTGAAGCTTTCTTT | CASSIGSSNTEAFF
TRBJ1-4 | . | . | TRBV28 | TGTGCCAGCAGTTTAGGGGGCCCGGGCGATGAAAAACTGTTTTTT | CASSLGGPGDEKLFF
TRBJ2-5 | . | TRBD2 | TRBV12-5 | TGTGCTAGTGATTTCCGGGGGGGCCCCCAAGAGACCCCGTACTTC | CASDFRGGPQETPYF
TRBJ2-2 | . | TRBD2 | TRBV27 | TGTGCCAGCAGTTTCGGTAGCGGGCCTGTGAGAGGCGGGGAGCTGTTTTTT | CASSFGSGPVRGGELFF
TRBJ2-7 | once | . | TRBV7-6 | TGTGCCAGCAGCCCGGCCGGGGTTTTCCACGAGCAGTACTTC | CASSPAGVFHEQYF
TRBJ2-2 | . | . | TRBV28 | TGTGCCAGCAGTTTCGGTCCCGGGGAGCTGTTTTTT | CASSFGPGELFF
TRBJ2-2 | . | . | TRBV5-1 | TGCGCCAGCAGCTTGGGTTTGAAAGGAGCCGGGGAGCTGTTTTTT | CASSLGLKGAGELFF
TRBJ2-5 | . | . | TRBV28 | TGTGCCAGCAGTTCCCCCCTATGGCTGGGCTTGGAGACCCAGTACTTC | CASSSPLWLGLETQYF
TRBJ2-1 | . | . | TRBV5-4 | TGTGCCAGCAGCTTGAAGGGGCCCGACAATGAGCAGTTCTTC | CASSLKGPDNEQFF
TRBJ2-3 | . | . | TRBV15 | TGTGCCTCTCAACCCAGAGCGAAGGGCACAGATACGCAGTATTTT | CASQPRAKGTDTQYF
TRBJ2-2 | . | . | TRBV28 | TGTGCCAGCAGTTTGACAGGCCTGAACACCGGGGAGCTGTTTTTT | CASSLTGLNTGELFF
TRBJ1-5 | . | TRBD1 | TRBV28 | TGTGCCAGCAGAATACAGGGGTCTCAGCCCCAGCATTTT | CASRIQGSQPQHF
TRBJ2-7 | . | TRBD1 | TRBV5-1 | TGCGCCAGCAGCCCGGGGACAGTCTACGAGCAGTACTTC | CASSPGTVYEQYF
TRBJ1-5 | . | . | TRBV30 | TGTGCCTGGAGTGCGGGGAGCTATAGCAATCAGCCCCAGCATTTT | CAWSAGSYSNQPQHF
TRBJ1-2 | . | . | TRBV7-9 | TGTGCCAGCAGCTTAGACAGGGCCTATACTAACTATGGCTACACCTTC | CASSLDRAYTNYGYTF
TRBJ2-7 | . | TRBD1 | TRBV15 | TGTGCCACCAGCGGGGACAGGGGGCACGAGCAGTACTTC | CATSGDRGHEQYF
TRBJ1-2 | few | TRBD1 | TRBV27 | TGTGCCAGCAGTGGGCGGGACAGGGTTTCGGCTGGCTACACCTTC | CASSGRDRVSAGYTF
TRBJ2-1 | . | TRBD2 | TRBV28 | TGTGCCAGCAGTCAATCGGGACTAGCGGACCTAACCTGGGGGTTCTTC | CASSQSGLADLTWGFF
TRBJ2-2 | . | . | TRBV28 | TGTGCCAGCAGTTTATGGACAGGACTGAACACCGGGGAGCTGTTTTTT | CASSLWTGLNTGELFF
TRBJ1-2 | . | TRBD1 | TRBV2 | TGTGCCAGCCTCAGCAGGGGGCTCTCGCTTAACTATGGCTACACCTTC | CASLSRGLSLNYGYTF
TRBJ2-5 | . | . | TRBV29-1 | TGCAGCGTTGGCGGGGCCGGGGACGAGGAGACCCAGTACTTC | CSVGGAGDEETQYF
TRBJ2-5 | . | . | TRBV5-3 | TGTGCCAGAAGCTCTAAAGAGACCCAGTACTTC | CARSSKETQYF
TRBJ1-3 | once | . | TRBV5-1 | TGCGCCAGCAGCCATGGGAACACCATATATTTT | CASSHGNTIYF
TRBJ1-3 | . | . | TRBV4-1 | TGCGCCAGCAGGGGGGGAAGGAGCACCATATATTTT | CASRGGRSTIYF
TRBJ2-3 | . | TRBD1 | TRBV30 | TGTGCCAGGAGTAAACAGGGGGCAGATACGCAGTATTTT | CARSKQGADTQYF
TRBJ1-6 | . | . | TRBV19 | TGTGCCAGTAGCCTCCGGGACACCCATAATTCACCCCTCCACTTT | CASSLRDTHNSPLHF
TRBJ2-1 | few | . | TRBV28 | TGTGCCAGCAGCCCCCGAGCTAGAGCCGGACCCCATGAGCAGTTCTTC | CASSPRARAGPHEQFF
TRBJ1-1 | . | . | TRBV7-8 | TGTGCCAGCAGCCTACCGGGGGGAACTGAAGCTTTCTTT | CASSLPGGTEAFF
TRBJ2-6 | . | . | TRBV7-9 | TGTGCCAGCAGCTTAGCCGCAGGGTGGGTCTCCTCTGGGGCCAACGTCCTGACTTTC | CASSLAAGWVSSGANVLTF
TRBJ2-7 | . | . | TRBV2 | TGTGCCAGCTGGCTTAGAGCCGAGTTATACGAGCAGTACTTC | CASWLRAELYEQYF
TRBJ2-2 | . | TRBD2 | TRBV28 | TGTGCCAGCCTACAGGCTAGCGGGGGGTACACCGGGGAGCTGTTTTTT | CASLQASGGYTGELFF
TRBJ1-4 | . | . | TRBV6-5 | TGTGCCAGCAGCCAATTTGGGGAACTTTATGAAAAACTGTTTTTT | CASSQFGELYEKLFF
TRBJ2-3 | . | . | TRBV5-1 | TGCGCCAGCACGCACAGGGAGGAGATAGATACGCAGTATTTT | CASTHREEIDTQYF
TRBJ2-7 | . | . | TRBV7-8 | TGTGCCAGCAGCTTAGGTATCGGCTATGGGACCAGTTGGTCCTACGAGCAGTACTTC | CASSLGIGYGTSWSYEQYF
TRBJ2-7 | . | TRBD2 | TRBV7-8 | TGTGCCAGCAGCTTTGGGCACCCGTGGATGACTAGCGGGAGTCGCGAGCAGTACTTC | CASSFGHPWMTSGSREQYF
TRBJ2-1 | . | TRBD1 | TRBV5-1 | TGCGCCAGCATGACGGACAGGGAGATTAAGAATGAGCAGTTCTTC | CASMTDREIKNEQFF
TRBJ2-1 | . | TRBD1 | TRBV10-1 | TGCGCCAGCAGCCCAGGGGGCTTTAGCGATGAGCAGTTCTTC | CASSPGGFSDEQFF
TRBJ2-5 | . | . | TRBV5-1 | TGCGCCAGCAGCCTGGAATACCAAGAGACCCAGTACTTC | CASSLEYQETQYF
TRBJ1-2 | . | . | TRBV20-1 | TGCAGTGCTAGCCAGACCTATGGCTACACCTTC | CSASQTYGYTF
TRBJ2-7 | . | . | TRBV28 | TGTGCCAGCAGTTTGGCCCACGGGAGTTCCTACGAGCAGTACTTC | CASSLAHGSSYEQYF
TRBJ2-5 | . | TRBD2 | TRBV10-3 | TGTGCCATCATGAACCCTAGCGGGGCCGGAGAGACCCAGTACTTC | CAIMNPSGAGETQYF
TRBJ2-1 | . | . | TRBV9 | TGTGCCAGCAGCGTAGTTCCCGACGGGACCTACAATGAGCAGTTCTTC | CASSVVPDGTYNEQFF
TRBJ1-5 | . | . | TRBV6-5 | TGTGCCAGCAGTTACTCAGCCATTAGCAATCAGCCCCAGCATTTT | CASSYSAISNQPQHF
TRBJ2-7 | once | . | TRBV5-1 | TGCGCCAGCAGCCTCCTTGGACAGACCTACGAGCAGTACTTC | CASSLLGQTYEQYF
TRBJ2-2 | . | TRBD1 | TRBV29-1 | TGCAGCGTTGTGACAGGGGTTCCGAACACCGGGGAGCTGTTTTTT | CSVVTGVPNTGELFF
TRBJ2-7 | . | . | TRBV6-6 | TGTGCCAGCAGTTACGGGGCAGGGGTCGAGCAGTACTTC | CASSYGAGVEQYF
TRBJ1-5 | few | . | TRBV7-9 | TGTGCCAGCAGCTTCAGCCCTAGCAATCAGCCCCAGCATTTT | CASSFSPSNQPQHF
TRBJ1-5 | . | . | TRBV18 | TGTGCCAGCTCACTATCGGGACCCTTGAGCAATCAGCCCCAGCATTTT | CASSLSGPLSNQPQHF
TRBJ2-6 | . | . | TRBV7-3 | TGTGCCAGCAGCTCGAGACAGAGCTCTGGGGCCAACGTCCTGACTTTC | CASSSRQSSGANVLTF
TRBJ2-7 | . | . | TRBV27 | TGTGCCAGCACCTCCCCGGGGCGATCATACGAGCAGTACTTC | CASTSPGRSYEQYF
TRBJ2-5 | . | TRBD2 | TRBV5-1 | TGCGCCAGCAGCTTGCTGGGGGGGTCGGAGACCCAGTACTTC | CASSLLGGSETQYF